Shown below are 23 T cell receptor beta chains from a single sample sequenced in a study of regulatory T cells in long-lasting Graves disease. Time point: newly diagnosed GD, antithyroid drugs for less than 3 months. RNA extracted from PBMCs served as the sequencing template. Combining iRepertoire HTBI primers with Arm-PCR of CDR3 regions, the authors built TCR beta libraries. TCRdb re-analysed the multiplex PCR reads in MiXCR, keeping a single row per CDR3 protein. Of hundreds of thousands of distinct CDR3 sequences listed, 15% to 20% were seen once; the top ten hold about 11%. These data are also associated with another study on T cells in Graves' hyperthyroidism and ophthalmopathy.

The sample consisted of peripheral blood mononuclear cells (PBMCs), taken at new diagnosis, from a patient treated with antithyroid drugs. These receptors were obtained from a man between 18 and 29 years old with Graves disease.

The chain combines TRBV6-2 or TRBV6-3 with TRBJ2-5; perhaps TRBD2 as D (6 bases). The CDR3 is 16 amino acids. Per germline, CDR1 MNHEY and CDR2 SVGEGT. V was cut by 10 bases and J by 3 bases, with 24 bases left in between. The DNA of the CDR3 is TGTGCCATCCGCGAGACCCGGGGGAGCTACGAAGAGACCCAGTACTTC. Amino acid sequence: CAIRETRGSYEETQYF.

This clonotype was seen many times. The V call is TRBV30, the J call TRBJ1-5; 7 positions match TRBD1. CDR3 length equals 17 residues. The J segment lost 2 bases and the V segment lost 5 bases, leaving 15 bases of the junction unmatched. Germline V gene lookup returns CDR1 GTSNPN and CDR2 SVGIG (reference sequence). For the CDR3, the DNA is TGTGCCTGGGAACCAGGGGGTATTCGTATGGGCAATCAGCCCCAGCATTTT. It codes for CAWEPGGIRMGNQPQHF. Using reference TRBV30 and TRBJ1-5 for the parts outside the CDR3, the full variable domain is SQTIHQWPATLVQPVGSPLSLECTVEGTSNPNLYWYRQAAGRGLQLLFYSVGIGQISSEVPQNLSASRPQDRQFILSSKKLLLSDSGFYLCAWEPGGIRMGNQPQHFGDGTRLSIL.

The sample holds many counts of this clonotype. The chain recombines TRBV11-1 with TRBJ1-2; TRBD1 is a possible D gene (6 bases). Germline CDR1 reads SGHAT; CDR2 reads FQDESV (reference sequence). The V end was cut by 0 bases, the J end by 4 bases, with 6 bases between. CDR3 length: 13 amino acids. CDR3 in DNA: TGTGCCAGCAGCTTAGCGACAGGCTATGGCTACACCTTC. Its translation is CASSLATGYGYTF.

This chain links TRBV24-1 with TRBJ2-7, with D perhaps TRBD1 (7 bases). CDR1 is KGHDR and CDR2 is SFDVKD in the germline V gene. With 4 bases removed from V and 6 bases from J, the gap between germline ends came to 18 bases. The CDR3 has 15 residues. The CDR3 sequence is CATSDSGTVGGEQYF. CDR3 sequence (DNA): TGTGCCACCAGTGACTCGGGGACAGTGGGAGGCGAGCAGTACTTC.

This clonotype was counted ten times or more. The V and J genes are TRBV11-1 and TRBJ2-2; no clear D gene. Trimming took 4 bases from V and 3 from J, leaving 15 bases between them. CDR3 length: 16 residues. The germline CDR1 and CDR2 sequences are SGHAT and FQDESV (reference sequence). The CDR3 DNA sequence: TGTGCCAGCAGCTCTCTCCTCCGACGCGACACCGGGGAGCTGTTTTTT. Its protein product is CASSSLLRRDTGELFF.

This clonotype was seen at least ten times. The gene calls are TRBV3-1 and TRBJ2-7; 7 nucleotides agree with TRBD2. J gave up 2 bases and V 3 bases, and 4 bases lay outside the gene matches. The CDR3 runs 14 residues. Germline V gene sequence: CDR1 LGHDT, CDR2 YNNKEL (reference sequence). For the CDR3, the DNA is TGTGCCAGCAGCCACGGGGGGAGTACCTACGAGCAGTACTTC. Protein product: CASSHGGSTYEQYF.

This clonotype came up many times. The chain combines TRBV12-3 or TRBV12-4 with TRBJ1-6, with D possibly matching TRBD1 (6 bases). V dropped 5 bases and J dropped 7 bases, with 15 bases sitting between them. The CDR3 has 15 amino acids. CDR3 loop: CASSAQRGRNSPLHF. CDR3 nucleotides: TGTGCCAGCAGTGCCCAACGGGGGCGAAATTCACCCCTCCACTTT.

This rearrangement joins TRBV5-5 to TRBJ2-7; D uncertain. V lost 2 bases and J lost 3, with 15 bases in between. CDR1 is SGHKS and CDR2 is YYEKEE in the germline V gene (reference sequence). The CDR3 loop spans 15 amino acids. CDR3: CASSFLLRLNYEQYF. CDR3 nucleotide sequence: TGTGCCAGCAGCTTTCTTCTACGACTCAACTACGAGCAGTACTTC.

This clonotype was picked up many times. The chain employs TRBV24-1 and TRBJ1-5, with 9 bases matching TRBD1. Trimming cost V 0 bases and J 1 base; bases outside gene matches: 6. The CDR3 sequence is 18 residues long. Germline lookup yields CDR1 KGHDR and CDR2 SFDVKD. The CDR3 DNA is TGTGCCACCAGTGATTTGACAGGGGGCGAGTGGAGCAATCAGCCCCAGCATTTT. The encoded protein is CATSDLTGGEWSNQPQHF.

This clonotype was seen only a few times. The CDR3 sequence is CSVPPQGLGRETQYF. In nucleotides, the CDR3 is TGCAGCGTTCCCCCACAGGGGTTGGGTAGAGAGACCCAGTACTTC. The rearrangement uses TRBV29-1 and TRBJ2-5; 7 bases align to TRBD1. The CDR3 is made up of 15 amino acids. Germline CDR1 is SQVTM and CDR2 is ANQGSEA. Unmatched junction bases numbered 13, after V lost 5 bases and J lost 4 bases.

This clonotype was counted ten times or more. The chain employs TRBV12-3 or TRBV12-4 and TRBJ1-4, with D hard to call. Trimming left V 6 bases short and J 7 bases short, with 15 bases between. The CDR3 runs to 14 residues. CDR3 in amino acids: CASRSGGSTEKLFF. The CDR3 DNA is TGTGCCAGCAGATCCGGCGGGTCTACTGAAAAACTGTTTTTT.

As for this clonotype: The missing conserved phenylalanine or tryptophan at the end of this CDR3 makes a read error likely. The limits of the CDR3 on the DNA are not certain, so only TCRdb's listed CDR3 is given. The V and J genes are TRBV20-1 and TRBJ2-1; the table names TRBD1, a call not compared with the DNA. CDR1 DFQATT and CDR2 SNEGSKA come from the germline V gene (reference sequence). Including both end residues, the CDR3 is 14 amino acids long. CDR3 amino acids: CSAPPSRDVDEQLS.

The chain combines TRBV18 with TRBJ2-7; possibly TRBD1 for D (5 bases). V dropped 1 base and J dropped 6 bases, with 19 bases sitting between them. Germline CDR1 reads KGHSH; CDR2 reads LQKENI. The CDR3 runs 16 residues. DNA of the CDR3: TGTGCCAGCTCACCACAGGTGAGCAGGGAATGGCTCGAGCAGTACTTC. The encoded protein is CASSPQVSREWLEQYF.

This clonotype was observed a handful of times. The chain recombines TRBV2 with TRBJ1-2, with D perhaps TRBD1 (5 bases). Trimming took off 3 bases at V and 2 bases at J, with 10 bases between the two ends. Germline assignment: CDR1 SNHLY and CDR2 FYNNEI. CDR3 length: 14 residues. The CDR3 spells CASSEGDLNYGYTF. In DNA form, the CDR3 reads TGTGCCAGCAGTGAGGGGGACCTAAACTATGGCTACACCTTC.

This clonotype was counted a single time. The chain is built from TRBV5-1 and TRBJ1-5; 7 bases are a match to TRBD1. Germline assignment: CDR1 SGHRS and CDR2 YFSETQ. The CDR3 has 16 amino acids. The J segment lost 7 bases and the V segment lost 1 base, leaving 11 bases of the junction unmatched. The DNA for the CDR3 is TGCGCCAGCAGCTTGTCTGCCGGAGGGGGCAGGCAGCCCCAGCATTTT. Its translation: CASSLSAGGGRQPQHF.

This clonotype appeared many times. The chain joins TRBV6-5 to TRBJ2-7; D gene uncertain. Germline-derived CDR1 and CDR2 are MNHEY and SVGAGI. The CDR3 sequence is 15 residues long. V was shortened by 5 bases and J by 0 bases, with 14 bases between the two germline ends. The CDR3 DNA sequence: TGTGCCAGCAGTACTCGAGGCGGTAGCTCCTACGAGCAGTACTTC. Protein product: CASSTRGGSSYEQYF.

This clonotype has a handful of counts. The chain carries TRBV29-1 and TRBJ2-7, with a tentative D call TRBD1 (6 bases). Germline V gives CDR1 SQVTM, CDR2 ANQGSEA. CDR3 length: 13 residues. The V end lost 3 bases, the J end lost 3 bases, and 12 bases lay between the germline ends. CDR3: CSVDTGMGYEQYF. CDR3 sequence (DNA): TGCAGCGTTGATACAGGGATGGGCTACGAGCAGTACTTC.

This clonotype was recorded many times. The V gene is TRBV7-9, the J gene TRBJ2-3; 11 bases map to TRBD1. CDR3 length: 18 residues. Germline-derived CDR1 and CDR2 are SEHNR and FQNEAQ (reference sequence). J gave up 1 base and V 5 bases, and 11 bases lay outside the gene matches. The CDR3 loop reads CASSPSDRGRRGTDTQYF. CDR3 DNA: TGTGCCAGCAGCCCCTCGGACAGGGGGCGAAGGGGCACAGATACGCAGTATTTT.

The chain employs TRBV6-9 and TRBJ1-2; D not resolved. CDR1 is MNHGY and CDR2 is SVAAGI in the germline V gene. V gave up 3 bases and J gave up 4 bases, with 9 bases separating them. The CDR3 has 13 amino acids. This CDR3 reads CASSYLPVYGYTF. CDR3 in DNA: TGTGCCAGCAGTTACCTCCCAGTCTATGGCTACACCTTC.

This clonotype has a count of ten or more. The chain links TRBV3-1 to TRBJ1-4; maybe TRBD1 (5 bases). The CDR3 is 14 residues long. The V end lost 0 bases, the J end lost 8 bases, and 10 bases lay between the germline ends. Germline values: CDR1 LGHDT, CDR2 YNNKEL (reference sequence). CDR3 bases: TGTGCCAGCAGCCAAGATCAGGGCGGCGAAAAACTGTTTTTT. Amino acid sequence: CASSQDQGGEKLFF.

In its sample, this clonotype was seen a few times. This chain uses TRBV19 with TRBJ2-1; a possible D gene is TRBD2 (5 bases). The V gene lost 3 bases and the J gene lost 9 bases, with 12 bases spanning the gap. Per the germline V gene, CDR1 is LNHDA and CDR2 is SQIVND (reference sequence). The CDR3 length is 13 residues. The DNA for the CDR3 is TGTGCCAGTAGTATCCGAGCGGAAGTTGAGCAGTTCTTC. This translates into CASSIRAEVEQFF.

This clonotype was detected only a few times. The chain links TRBV5-1 to TRBJ1-4; 10 nucleotides align to TRBD1. The J segment lost 4 bases and the V segment lost 0 bases, leaving 0 bases of the junction unmatched. In germline, CDR1 is SGHRS, CDR2 YFSETQ. The CDR3 runs to 15 residues. The CDR3 sequence is CASSLGDRGNEKLFF. CDR3 nucleotides: TGCGCCAGCAGCTTGGGGGACAGGGGTAATGAAAAACTGTTTTTT.

This rearrangement joins TRBV20-1 to TRBJ1-5, with D uncertain. Germline CDR1 is DFQATT and CDR2 is SNEGSKA (reference sequence). CDR3 size: 16 residues. Trimming shortened V by 3 bases and J by 1 base, and 16 bases separated the two germline ends. In DNA, the CDR3 is TGCAGTGCTAGCCCCAGGATTGGCTTAAGCAATCAGCCCCAGCATTTT. This sequence encodes CSASPRIGLSNQPQHF.